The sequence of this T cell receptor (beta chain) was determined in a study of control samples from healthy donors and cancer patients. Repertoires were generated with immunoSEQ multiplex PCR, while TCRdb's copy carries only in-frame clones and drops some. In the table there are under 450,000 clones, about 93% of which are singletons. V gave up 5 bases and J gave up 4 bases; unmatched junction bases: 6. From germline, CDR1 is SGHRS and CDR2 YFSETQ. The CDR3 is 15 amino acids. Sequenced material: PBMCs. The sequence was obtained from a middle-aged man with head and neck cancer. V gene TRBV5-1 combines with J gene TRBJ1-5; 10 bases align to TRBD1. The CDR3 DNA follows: TGCGCCAGCAGTATCGGGACAGGGGAGAATCAGCCCCAGCATTTT. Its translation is CASSIGTGENQPQHF.